This T cell receptor (beta chain) was identified during a study of Ad26.COV2.S vaccination and SARS-CoV-2 variants. A few counts support this clone. Its antigen is not known. Germline-derived CDR1 and CDR2 are LGHDT and YNNKEL (reference sequence). There are 13 residues in the CDR3. V was pared by 1 base and J by 4 bases, with 1 base of the junction left unmatched. Measured with immunoSEQ multiplex PCR; TCRdb has only the in-frame clones, and not every one. The sample includes some 350,000 clones, approximately 87% of them seen just once. Notes on the study in general: Recipients of either vaccine or placebo displayed similar breadth of non-spike TCRs.

Treatment: 19 received Ad26.COV2.S at low or high dose, single or two shots; several received placebo; per-sample allocation not given. The investigators took samples on day 63 after the first vaccine or placebo injection. The chain links TRBV3-1 (or the pseudogene TRBV3-2) to TRBJ2-7, with TRBD2 identical over 7 bases. This receptor was identified in a person between 18 and 65 years old who received the Ad26.COV2.S COVID-19 vaccine or a placebo. The sequencing used peripheral blood, collected in a trial of Ad26.COV2.S vaccine versus placebo. The CDR3 sequence: CASSQAGGYEQYV. DNA for the CDR3: TGTGCCAGCAGCCAAGCGGGAGGTTACGAGCAGTACGTC.